This note documents a single T cell receptor beta chain sequence. These data are taken from a study of blood T cell repertoires in COVID-19. Study-level background: Sites in the United States, Italy and Spain provided acute and convalescent COVID-19 samples. T cells, B-cell-depleted T cells, or PBMCs provided the cDNA or gDNA that served as material.

V gave up 6 bases and J gave up 8 bases, with 14 bases separating them. In germline, CDR1 is LGHDT, CDR2 YNNKEL (reference sequence). CDR3 size: 13 residues. Assay: immunoSEQ multiplex PCR; the TCRdb copy retains only in-frame clones and omits some. In the table there are some 150,000 clones, nearly 80% of which are singletons. The receptor's source is a woman aged 50 to 65 who had recovered from COVID-19. Sequencing used PBMCs or T cells enriched from blood (not recorded which). The chain couples TRBV3-1 (or the pseudogene TRBV3-2) to TRBJ2-1; D is ambiguous. The CDR3 region has the DNA TGTGCCAGCAGTTACTCTAGTGGCGATGAGCAGTTCTTC. This codes for CASSYSSGDEQFF.